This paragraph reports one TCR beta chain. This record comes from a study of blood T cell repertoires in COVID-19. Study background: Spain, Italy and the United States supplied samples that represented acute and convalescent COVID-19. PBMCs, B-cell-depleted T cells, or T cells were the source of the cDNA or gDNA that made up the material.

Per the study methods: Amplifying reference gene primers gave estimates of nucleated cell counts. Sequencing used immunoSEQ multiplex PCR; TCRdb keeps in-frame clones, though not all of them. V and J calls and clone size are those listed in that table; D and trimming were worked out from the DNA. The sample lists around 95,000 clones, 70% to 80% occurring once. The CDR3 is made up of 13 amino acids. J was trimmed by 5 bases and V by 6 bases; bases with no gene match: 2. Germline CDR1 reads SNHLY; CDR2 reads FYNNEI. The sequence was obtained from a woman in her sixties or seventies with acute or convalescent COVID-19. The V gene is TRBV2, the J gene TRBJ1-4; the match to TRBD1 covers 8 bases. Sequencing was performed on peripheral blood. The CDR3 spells CASSRDRNEKLFF. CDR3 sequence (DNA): TGTGCCAGCAGCCGGGACAGGAATGAAAAACTGTTTTTT.